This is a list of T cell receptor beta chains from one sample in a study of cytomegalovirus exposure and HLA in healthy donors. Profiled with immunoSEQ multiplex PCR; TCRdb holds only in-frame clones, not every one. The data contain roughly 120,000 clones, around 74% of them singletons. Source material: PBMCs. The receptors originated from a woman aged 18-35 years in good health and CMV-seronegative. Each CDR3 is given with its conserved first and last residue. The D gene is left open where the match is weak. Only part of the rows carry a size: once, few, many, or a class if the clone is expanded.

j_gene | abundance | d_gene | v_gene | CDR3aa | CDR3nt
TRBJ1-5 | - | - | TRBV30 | CAWSQFIGGGRSNQPQHF | TGTGCCTGGAGCCAATTCATTGGGGGGGGTCGGAGCAATCAGCCCCAGCATTTT
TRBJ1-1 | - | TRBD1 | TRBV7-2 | CASSVTGGNTEAFF | TGTGCCAGCAGCGTGACAGGGGGGAACACTGAAGCTTTCTTT
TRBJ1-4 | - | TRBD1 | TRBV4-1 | CASSAQGAPNEKLFF | TGCGCCAGCAGCGCACAGGGGGCGCCTAATGAAAAACTGTTTTTT
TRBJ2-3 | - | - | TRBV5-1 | CASSLAGGSDTQYF | TGCGCCAGCAGCTTGGCGGGTGGCTCGGATACGCAGTATTTT
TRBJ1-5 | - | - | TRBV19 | CASSISRLEGPQHF | TGTGCCAGTAGTATTTCGAGGTTGGAGGGGCCCCAGCATTTT
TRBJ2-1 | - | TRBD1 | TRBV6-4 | CASSDRTGGGPVYNEQFF | TGTGCCAGCAGTGACAGGACAGGGGGGGGTCCTGTCTACAATGAGCAGTTCTTC
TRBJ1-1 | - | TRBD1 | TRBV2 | CASSEAGQGDNTEAFF | TGTGCCAGCAGTGAAGCGGGACAGGGGGACAACACTGAAGCTTTCTTT
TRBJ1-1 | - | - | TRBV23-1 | CASSQSSGRVVTEAFF | TGCGCCAGCAGTCAATCCAGTGGCAGGGTTGTAACTGAAGCTTTCTTT
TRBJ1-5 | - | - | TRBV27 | CASSLSPRGRGNQPQHF | TGTGCCAGCAGTTTATCCCCCAGGGGAAGGGGCAATCAGCCCCAGCATTTT
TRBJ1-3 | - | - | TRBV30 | CAWSVLGRGYGNTIYF | TGTGCCTGGAGTGTACTAGGCAGGGGATATGGAAACACCATATATTTT
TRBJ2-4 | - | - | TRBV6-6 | CASSTGTSNFDIQYF | TGTGCCAGCAGTACCGGGACATCCAATTTCGACATTCAGTACTTC
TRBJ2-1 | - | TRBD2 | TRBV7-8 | CASSHTSGGSSYNEQFF | TGTGCCAGCAGCCATACTAGCGGGGGGAGCTCCTACAATGAGCAGTTCTTC
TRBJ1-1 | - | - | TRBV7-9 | CSSSLGLQGAFF | TGTTCCAGCAGCTTAGGACTTCAGGGGGCTTTCTTT
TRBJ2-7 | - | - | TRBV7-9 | CASSLTATVYEQYF | TGTGCCAGCAGCTTAACAGCCACCGTCTACGAGCAGTACTTC
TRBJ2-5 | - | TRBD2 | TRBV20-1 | CSASGGGTQYF | TGCAGTGCGTCGGGGGGAGGGACCCAGTACTTC
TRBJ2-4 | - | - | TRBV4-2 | CASSQEPPSGYENIQYF | TGTGCCAGCAGCCAAGAACCCCCCTCAGGGTACGAGAACATTCAGTACTTC
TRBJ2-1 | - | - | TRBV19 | CASSQPTGWPYNEQFF | TGTGCCAGTAGCCAACCCACAGGGTGGCCCTACAATGAGCAGTTCTTC
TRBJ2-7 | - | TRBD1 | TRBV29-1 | CSVGQVYSYEQYF | TGCAGCGTGGGACAGGTTTACTCCTACGAGCAGTACTTC
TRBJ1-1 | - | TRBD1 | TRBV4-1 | CASRRTGFTEAFF | TGCGCCAGCAGGCGGACAGGGTTCACTGAAGCTTTCTTT
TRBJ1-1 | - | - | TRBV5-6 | CASTSPGAPGFTEAFF | TGTGCCAGCACCTCCCCAGGGGCCCCAGGGTTTACTGAAGCTTTCTTT
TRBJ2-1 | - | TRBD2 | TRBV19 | CASSIFGSGGYNEQFF | TGTGCCAGTAGTATATTTGGTAGCGGGGGGTACAATGAGCAGTTCTTC
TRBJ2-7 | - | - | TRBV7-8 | CASSLDRFSYEQYF | TGTGCCAGCAGCTTAGATCGGTTCTCCTACGAGCAGTACTTC
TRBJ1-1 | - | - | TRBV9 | CASTPVWATEAFF | TGTGCCAGCACCCCTGTCTGGGCGACTGAAGCTTTCTTT
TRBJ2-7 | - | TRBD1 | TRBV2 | CASNPGQGAYEQYF | TGTGCCAGCAATCCGGGACAGGGGGCCTACGAGCAGTACTTC
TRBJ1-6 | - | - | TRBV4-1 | CASSQDNRVDLDSPLHF | TGCGCCAGCAGCCAAGATAACAGGGTAGATTTGGATTCACCCCTCCACTTT
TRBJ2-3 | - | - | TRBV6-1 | CASSPGLIPPDTQYF | TGTGCCAGCAGTCCGGGACTGATCCCCCCAGATACGCAGTATTTT
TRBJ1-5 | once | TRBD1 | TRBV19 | CASRDRESQPQHF | TGTGCCAGTAGGGACAGGGAGTCCCAGCCCCAGCATTTT
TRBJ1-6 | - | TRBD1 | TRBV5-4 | CASSPPGTGSKGGNSPLHF | TGTGCCAGCAGCCCCCCCGGGACAGGAAGTAAGGGCGGTAATTCACCCCTCCACTTT
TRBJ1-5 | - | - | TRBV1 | CTSSLGGAGSNQPQHF | TGCACCAGCAGTCTGGGGGGGGCGGGGAGCAATCAGCCCCAGCATTTT
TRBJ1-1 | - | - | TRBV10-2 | CASKLGPGTEAFF | TGCGCCAGCAAGTTGGGGCCTGGCACTGAAGCTTTCTTT
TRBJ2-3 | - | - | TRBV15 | CATSSGDSSTDTQYF | TGTGCCACCAGCAGCGGGGACTCTAGCACAGATACGCAGTATTTT
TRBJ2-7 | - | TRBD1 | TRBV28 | CASGTRQGPYEQYF | TGTGCCAGCGGCACCAGACAGGGGCCTTACGAGCAGTACTTC
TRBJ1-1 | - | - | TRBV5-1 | CASSPEEGSAEAFF | TGCGCCAGCAGCCCCGAGGAGGGTTCAGCTGAAGCTTTCTTT
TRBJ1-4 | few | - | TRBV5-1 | CASSLQGTTNEKLFF | TGCGCCAGCAGCCTACAGGGTACAACTAATGAAAAACTGTTTTTT
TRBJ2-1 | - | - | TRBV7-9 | CASSPSFAELNEQFF | TGTGCCAGCAGCCCGTCCTTTGCGGAACTCAATGAGCAGTTCTTC
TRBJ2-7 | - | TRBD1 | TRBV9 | CASSALGTDAREQYF | TGTGCCAGCAGCGCACTGGGGACAGATGCCCGCGAGCAGTACTTC
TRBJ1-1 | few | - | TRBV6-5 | CASSSTLNTEAFF | TGTGCCAGCAGCTCCACACTGAACACTGAAGCTTTCTTT
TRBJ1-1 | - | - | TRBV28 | CATRWAAVSQNTEAFF | TGTGCCACCCGGTGGGCAGCCGTCAGTCAGAACACTGAAGCTTTCTTT
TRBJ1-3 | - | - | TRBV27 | CASSLSRPSSGNTIYF | TGTGCCAGCAGTTTATCGAGGCCTAGCTCTGGAAACACCATATATTTT
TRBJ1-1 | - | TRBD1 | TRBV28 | CASCTCPGQDFPPMNTEAFF | TGTGCCAGCTGTACTTGTCCGGGACAGGATTTCCCCCCGATGAACACTGAAGCTTTCTTT
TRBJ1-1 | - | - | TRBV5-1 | CASSLAGTTNTEAFF | TGCGCCAGCAGCTTGGCCGGGACAACGAACACTGAAGCTTTCTTT
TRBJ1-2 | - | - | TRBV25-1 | CASRRAGSEGVPTF | TGTGCCAGCAGACGGGCGGGGTCCGAGGGTGTACCCACCTTC
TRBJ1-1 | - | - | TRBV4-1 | CASSHTRTGNTEAFF | TGCGCCAGCAGCCACACCCGGACGGGAAACACTGAAGCTTTCTTT
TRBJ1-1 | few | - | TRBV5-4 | CASSSRDNMNTEAFF | TGTGCCAGCAGCTCCCGGGACAACATGAACACTGAAGCTTTCTTT
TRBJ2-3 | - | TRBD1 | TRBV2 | CASSWDRATDTQYF | TGTGCCAGCAGTTGGGACAGAGCCACAGATACGCAGTATTTT
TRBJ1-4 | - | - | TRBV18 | CASSPGRGSDEKLFF | TGTGCCAGCTCACCAGGCCGGGGGTCAGATGAAAAACTGTTTTTT
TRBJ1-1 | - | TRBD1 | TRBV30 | CARTGLGAHTEAFF | TGTGCCCGGACAGGGTTGGGGGCGCACACTGAAGCTTTCTTT
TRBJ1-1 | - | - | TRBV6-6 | CASSYQNRVNTEAFF | TGTGCCAGCAGTTACCAGAACAGGGTTAACACTGAAGCTTTCTTT
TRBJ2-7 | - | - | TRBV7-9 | CASSQGTHSYEQYF | TGTGCCAGCAGCCAGGGTACCCACTCCTACGAGCAGTACTTC
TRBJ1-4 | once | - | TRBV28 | CASSLWQATNEKLFF | TGTGCCAGCAGTTTATGGCAGGCAACTAATGAAAAACTGTTTTTT
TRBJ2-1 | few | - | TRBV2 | CASSEVLTNEQFF | TGTGCCAGCAGTGAAGTATTGACAAACGAGCAGTTCTTC
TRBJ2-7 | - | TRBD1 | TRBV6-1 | CASSEWTGLYEQYF | TGTGCCAGCAGTGAATGGACAGGACTCTACGAGCAGTACTTC
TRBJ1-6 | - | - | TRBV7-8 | CASSLADNSPLHF | TGTGCCAGCAGCTTGGCAGATAATTCACCCCTCCACTTT
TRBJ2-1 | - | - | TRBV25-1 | CASSDTGGQGGGNEQFF | TGTGCCAGCAGTGATACGGGAGGACAGGGTGGTGGAAATGAGCAGTTCTTC
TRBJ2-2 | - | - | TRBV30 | CAWRTNTGELFF | TGTGCCTGGAGAACAAACACCGGGGAGCTGTTTTTT